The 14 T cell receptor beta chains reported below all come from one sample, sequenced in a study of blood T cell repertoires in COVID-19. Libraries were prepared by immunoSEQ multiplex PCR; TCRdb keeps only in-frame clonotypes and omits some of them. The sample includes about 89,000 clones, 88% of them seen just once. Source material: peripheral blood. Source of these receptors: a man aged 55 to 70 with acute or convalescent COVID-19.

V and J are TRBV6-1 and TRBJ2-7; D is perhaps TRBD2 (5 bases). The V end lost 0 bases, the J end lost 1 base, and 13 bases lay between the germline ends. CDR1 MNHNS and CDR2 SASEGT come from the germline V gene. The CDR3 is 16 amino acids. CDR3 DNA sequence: TGTGCCAGCAGTGAAGCAGAGGGAAAAGGATCCTACGAGCAGTACTTC. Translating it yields CASSEAEGKGSYEQYF.

The CDR3 DNA is TGTGCCAGCAGCCAATCCCTGACTAGCGGGGCATACAATGAGCAGTTCTTC. Translated: CASSQSLTSGAYNEQFF. The J gene is TRBJ2-1, the V gene TRBV3-1 (or the pseudogene TRBV3-2), with TRBD2 matching 11 bases. The CDR3 length is 17 residues. Germline lookup yields CDR1 LGHDT and CDR2 YNNKEL (reference sequence). J lost 4 bases, V lost 2 bases, and 7 bases had no gene match.

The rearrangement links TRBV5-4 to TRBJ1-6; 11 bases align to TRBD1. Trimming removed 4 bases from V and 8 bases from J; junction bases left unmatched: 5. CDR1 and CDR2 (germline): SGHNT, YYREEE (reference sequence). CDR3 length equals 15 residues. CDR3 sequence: CASSRPGQGDSPLHF. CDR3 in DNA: TGTGCCAGCAGCCGGCCGGGACAGGGGGATTCACCCCTCCACTTT. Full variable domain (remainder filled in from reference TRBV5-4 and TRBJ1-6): ETGVTQSPTHLIKTRGQQVTLRCSSQSGHNTVSWYQQALGQGPQFIFQYYREEENGRGNFPPRFSGLQFPNYSSELNVNALELDDSALYLCASSRPGQGDSPLHFGNGTRLTVT.

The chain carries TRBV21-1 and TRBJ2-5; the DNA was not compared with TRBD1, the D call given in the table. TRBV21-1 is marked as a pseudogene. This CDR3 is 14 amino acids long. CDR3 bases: TGTGCCAGCAGCAAAATTTCAGGGCAAGAGACCCAGTACTTC. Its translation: CASSKISGQETQYF.

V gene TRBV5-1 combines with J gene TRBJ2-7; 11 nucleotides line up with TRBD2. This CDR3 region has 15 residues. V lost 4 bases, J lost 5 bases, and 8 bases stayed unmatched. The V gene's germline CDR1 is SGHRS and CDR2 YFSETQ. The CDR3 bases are TGCGCCAGCAGCGATGAGACTAGCGGGGTCCACGAGCAGTACTTC. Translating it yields CASSDETSGVHEQYF.

CDR3 sequence (DNA): TGTGCCAGCAGCCCCTTAGTGACAGGCCGCACAGATACGCAGTATTTT. It yields the protein CASSPLVTGRTDTQYF. This sequence joins TRBV14 and TRBJ2-3, with D possibly TRBD1 on 6 matching bases. V lost 4 bases to trimming and J lost 1 base, with 15 bases between them. This CDR3 region has 16 residues. CDR1 and CDR2 from the germline V gene are SGHDN and FVKESK. The whole variable domain, filled in from reference TRBV14 and TRBJ2-3, reads EAGVTQFPSHSVIEKGQTVTLRCDPISGHDNLYWYRRVMGKEIKFLLHFVKESKQDESGMPNNRFLAERTGGTYSTLKVQPAELEDSGVYFCASSPLVTGRTDTQYFGPGTRLTVL.

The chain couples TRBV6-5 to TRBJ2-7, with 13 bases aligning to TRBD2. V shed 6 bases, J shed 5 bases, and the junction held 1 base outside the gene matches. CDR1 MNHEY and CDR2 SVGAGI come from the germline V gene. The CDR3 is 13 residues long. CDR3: CASRTSGGDEQYF. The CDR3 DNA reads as TGTGCCAGCAGAACTAGCGGGGGGGACGAGCAGTACTTC.

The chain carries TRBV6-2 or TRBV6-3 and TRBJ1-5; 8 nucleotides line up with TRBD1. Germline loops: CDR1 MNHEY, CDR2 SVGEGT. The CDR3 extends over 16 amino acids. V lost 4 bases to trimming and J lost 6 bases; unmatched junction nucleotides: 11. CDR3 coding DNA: TGTGCCAGCAGTTTCGTACCCGGACAGGGACCTCAGCCCCAGCATTTT. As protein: CASSFVPGQGPQPQHF.

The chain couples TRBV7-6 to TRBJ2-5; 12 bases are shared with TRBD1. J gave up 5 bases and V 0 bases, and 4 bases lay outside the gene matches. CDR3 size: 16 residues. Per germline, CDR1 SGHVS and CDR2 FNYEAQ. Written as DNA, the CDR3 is TGTGCCAGCAGCTTAGCCGGGACAGGGGGCCGGGAGACCCAGTACTTC. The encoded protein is CASSLAGTGGRETQYF.

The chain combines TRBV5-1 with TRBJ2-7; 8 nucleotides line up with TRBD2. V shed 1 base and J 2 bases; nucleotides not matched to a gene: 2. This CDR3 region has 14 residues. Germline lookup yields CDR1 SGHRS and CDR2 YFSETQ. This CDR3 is CASSLTSGPYEQYF. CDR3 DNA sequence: TGCGCCAGCAGCTTGACTAGCGGACCCTACGAGCAGTACTTC.

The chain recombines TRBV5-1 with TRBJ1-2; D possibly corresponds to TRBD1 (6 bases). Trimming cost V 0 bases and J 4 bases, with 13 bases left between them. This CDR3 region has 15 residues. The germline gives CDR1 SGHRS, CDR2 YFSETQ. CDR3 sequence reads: CASSLGGGIGYGYTF. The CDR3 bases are TGCGCCAGCAGCTTGGGAGGGGGAATAGGCTATGGCTACACCTTC.

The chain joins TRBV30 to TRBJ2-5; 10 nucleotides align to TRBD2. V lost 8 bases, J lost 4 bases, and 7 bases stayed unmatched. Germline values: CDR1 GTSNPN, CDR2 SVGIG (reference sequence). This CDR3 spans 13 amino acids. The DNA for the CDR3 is TGTGCCGGTGGGCTAGCGGGAGTAGAGACCCAGTACTTC. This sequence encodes CAGGLAGVETQYF.

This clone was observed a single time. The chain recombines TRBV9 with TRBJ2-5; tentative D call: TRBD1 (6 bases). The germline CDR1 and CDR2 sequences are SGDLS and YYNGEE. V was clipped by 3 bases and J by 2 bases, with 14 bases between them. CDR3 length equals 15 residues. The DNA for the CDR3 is TGTGCCAGCAGCGGCGAAGGACAGAGGCAAGAGACCCAGTACTTC. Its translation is CASSGEGQRQETQYF.

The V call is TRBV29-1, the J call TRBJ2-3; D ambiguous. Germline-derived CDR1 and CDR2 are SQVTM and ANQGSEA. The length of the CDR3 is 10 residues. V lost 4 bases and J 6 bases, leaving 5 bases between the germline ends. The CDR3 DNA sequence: TGCAGCGTTGCAGGCGATACGCAGTATTTT. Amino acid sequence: CSVAGDTQYF.